The clone carrying this T cell receptor (beta chain) was recorded at least ten times. Its target is not known. At least 3 on the Clinical Activity Score was recorded for ophthalmopathy patients, who also had NOSPECS grade at least 4 and duration under 3 months. Diagnoses used clinical symptoms, serum thyroxine and TRAb, thyroid ultrasound and orbital computed tomography. These data are taken from a study of T cells in Graves' hyperthyroidism and ophthalmopathy. Broader study findings: In the blood, most expanded thyroid clonotypes above 0.001 appeared as well. Model-based prediction identified ophthalmopathy a median 6.5 months prior to its onset.

Authors of the study amplified TCR beta CDR3 regions from RNA transcripts. HTBI primers were the set used in a first-round RT-PCR of the TCR CDR3. TCRdb called the multiplex PCR reads again in MiXCR, with one record for every CDR3 protein. Of hundreds of thousands of distinct CDR3 sequences in the sample, 15% to 20% are singletons; the top ten hold over 45%. Deletions cut 5 bases from V and 6 bases from J, with 37 bases between. Germline V CDR1 and CDR2: MDHEN, SYDVKM. The CDR3 sequence is 21 residues long. The chain carries TRBV28 and TRBJ1-1, with D possibly being TRBD1 (6 bases). The clonotype comes from a man aged 35 to 55 with Graves' ophthalmopathy. Material: blood. CDR3 residues: CASSRLGFARRGEGGMAEAFF. As DNA, the CDR3 is TGTGCCAGCAGTCGACTAGGCTTTGCGAGACGGGGTGAGGGGGGTATGGCTGAAGCTTTCTTT.